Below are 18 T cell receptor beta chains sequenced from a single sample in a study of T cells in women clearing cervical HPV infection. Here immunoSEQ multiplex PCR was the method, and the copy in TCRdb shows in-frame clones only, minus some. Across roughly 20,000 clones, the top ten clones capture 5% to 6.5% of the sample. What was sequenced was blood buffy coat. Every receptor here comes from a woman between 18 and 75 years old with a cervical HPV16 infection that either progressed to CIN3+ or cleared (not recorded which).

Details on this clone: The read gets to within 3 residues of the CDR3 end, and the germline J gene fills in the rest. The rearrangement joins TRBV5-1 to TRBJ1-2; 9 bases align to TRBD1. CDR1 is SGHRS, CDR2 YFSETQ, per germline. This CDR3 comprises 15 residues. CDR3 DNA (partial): TGCGCCAGCAGCGGCGGGACAGGGCTTTCATCCGAC. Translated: CASSGGTGLSSD. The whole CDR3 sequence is CASSGGTGLSSDYTF.

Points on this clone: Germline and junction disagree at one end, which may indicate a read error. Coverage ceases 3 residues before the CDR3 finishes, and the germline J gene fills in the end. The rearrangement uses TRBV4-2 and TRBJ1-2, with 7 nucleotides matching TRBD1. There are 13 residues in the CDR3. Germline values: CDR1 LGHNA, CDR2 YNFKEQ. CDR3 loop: CASSPGQNYGYTF. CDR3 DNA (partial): TGCGCCAGCAGCCCGGGACAGAACTATGGC.

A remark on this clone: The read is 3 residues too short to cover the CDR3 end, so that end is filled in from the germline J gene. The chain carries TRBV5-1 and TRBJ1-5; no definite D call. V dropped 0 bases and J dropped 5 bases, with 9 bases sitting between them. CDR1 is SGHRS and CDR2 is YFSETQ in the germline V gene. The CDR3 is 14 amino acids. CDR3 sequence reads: CASSLGMADQPQHF. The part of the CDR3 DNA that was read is TGCGCCAGCAGCTTGGGCATGGCCGATCAGCCC.

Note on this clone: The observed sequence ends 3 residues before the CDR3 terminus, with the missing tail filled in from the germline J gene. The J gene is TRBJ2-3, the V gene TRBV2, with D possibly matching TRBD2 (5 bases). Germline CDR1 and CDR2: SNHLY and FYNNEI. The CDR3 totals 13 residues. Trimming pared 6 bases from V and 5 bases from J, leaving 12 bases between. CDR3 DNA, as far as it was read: TGTGCCAGCAGCCCCGACTATAGAGATACG. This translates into CASSPDYRDT. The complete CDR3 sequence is CASSPDYRDTQYF.

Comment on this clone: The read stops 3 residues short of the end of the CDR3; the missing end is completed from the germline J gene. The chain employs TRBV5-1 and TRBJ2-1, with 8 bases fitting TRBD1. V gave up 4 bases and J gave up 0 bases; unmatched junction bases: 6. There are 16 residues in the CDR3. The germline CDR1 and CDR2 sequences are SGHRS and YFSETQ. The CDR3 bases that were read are TGCGCCAGCAGCACTCGGGACAGGAGCTCCTACAATGAG. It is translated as CASSTRDRSSYNE. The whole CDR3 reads CASSTRDRSSYNEQFF. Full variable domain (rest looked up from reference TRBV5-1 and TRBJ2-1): KAGVTQTPRYLIKTRGQQVTLSCSPISGHRSVSWYQQTPGQGLQFLFEYFSETQRNKGNFPGRFSGRQFSNSRSEMNVSTLELGDSALYLCASSTRDRSSYNEQFFGPGTRLTVL.

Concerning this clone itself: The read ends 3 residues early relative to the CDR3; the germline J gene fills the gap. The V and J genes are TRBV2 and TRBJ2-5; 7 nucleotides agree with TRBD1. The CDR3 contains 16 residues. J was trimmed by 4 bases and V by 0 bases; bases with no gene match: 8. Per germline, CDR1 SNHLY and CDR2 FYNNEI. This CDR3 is CASSEAWGQLGETQYF. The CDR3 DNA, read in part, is TGTGCCAGCAGTGAAGCCTGGGGACAGCTCGGAGAGACC.

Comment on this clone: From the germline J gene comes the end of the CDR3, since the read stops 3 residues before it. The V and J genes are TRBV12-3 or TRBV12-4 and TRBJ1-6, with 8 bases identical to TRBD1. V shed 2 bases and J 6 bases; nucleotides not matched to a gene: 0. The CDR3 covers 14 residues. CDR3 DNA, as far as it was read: TGTGCCAGCAGTTTACAGGGGGCTAATTCACCC. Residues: CASSLQGANSP. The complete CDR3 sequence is CASSLQGANSPLHF.

The DNA read from the CDR3 is TGTGCCAGCAGCAGACCGGGACTCAGGGAGACC. This sequence encodes CASSRPGLRET. In full, the CDR3 is CASSRPGLRETQYF. V is TRBV7-6 and J is TRBJ2-5; tentatively, D is TRBD2 (6 bases). The CDR3 end lies 3 residues beyond the end of the read and is filled in from the germline J gene. Germline CDR1 is SGHVS and CDR2 is FNYEAQ. CDR3 length equals 14 residues. V lost 5 bases, J lost 5 bases, and 15 bases lay in between. Full variable domain (missing parts from reference TRBV7-6 and TRBJ2-5): GAGVSQSPRYKVTKRGQDVALRCDPISGHVSLYWYRQALGQGPEFLTYFNYEAQQDKSGLPNDRFSAERPEGSISTLTIQRTEQRDSAMYRCASSRPGLRETQYFGPGTRLLVL.

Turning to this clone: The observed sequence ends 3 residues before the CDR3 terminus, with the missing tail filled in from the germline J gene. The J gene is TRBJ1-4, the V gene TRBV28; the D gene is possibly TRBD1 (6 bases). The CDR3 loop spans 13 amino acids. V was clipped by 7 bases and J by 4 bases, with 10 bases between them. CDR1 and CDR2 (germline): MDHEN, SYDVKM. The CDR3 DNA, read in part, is TGTGCCAGCACCGCAGGGGATAATGAAAAA. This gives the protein CASTAGDNEK. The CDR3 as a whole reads CASTAGDNEKLFF.

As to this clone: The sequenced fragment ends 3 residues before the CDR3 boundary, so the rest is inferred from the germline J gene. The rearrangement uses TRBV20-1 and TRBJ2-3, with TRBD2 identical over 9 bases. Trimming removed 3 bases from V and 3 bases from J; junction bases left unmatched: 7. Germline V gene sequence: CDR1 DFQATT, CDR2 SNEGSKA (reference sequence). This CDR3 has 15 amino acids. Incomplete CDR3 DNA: TGCAGTGCTAGCAAGCGGGGGGCCCTGACAGATACG. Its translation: CSASKRGALTDT. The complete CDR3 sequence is CSASKRGALTDTQYF.

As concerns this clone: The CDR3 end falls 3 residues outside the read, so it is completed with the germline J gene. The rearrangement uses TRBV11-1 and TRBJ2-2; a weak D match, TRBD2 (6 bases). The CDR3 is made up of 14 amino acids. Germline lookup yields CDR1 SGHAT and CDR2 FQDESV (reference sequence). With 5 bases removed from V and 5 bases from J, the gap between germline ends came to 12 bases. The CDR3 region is CASSPRGGTGELFF. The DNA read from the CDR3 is TGTGCCAGCAGCCCCCGGGGAGGTACCGGGGAG. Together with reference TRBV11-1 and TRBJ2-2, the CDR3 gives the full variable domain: EAEVAQSPRYKITEKSQAVAFWCDPISGHATLYWYRQILGQGPELLVQFQDESVVDDSQLPKDRFSAERLKGVDSTLKIQPAELGDSAMYLCASSPRGGTGELFFGEGSRLTVL.

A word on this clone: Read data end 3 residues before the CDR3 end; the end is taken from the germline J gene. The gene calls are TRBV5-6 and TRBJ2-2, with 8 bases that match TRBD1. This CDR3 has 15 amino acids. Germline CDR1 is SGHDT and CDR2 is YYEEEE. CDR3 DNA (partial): TGTGCCAGCAGCTCCGTGACAGGGGAAGGGTCACCG. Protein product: CASSSVTGEGSP. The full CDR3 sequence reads CASSSVTGEGSPLFF.

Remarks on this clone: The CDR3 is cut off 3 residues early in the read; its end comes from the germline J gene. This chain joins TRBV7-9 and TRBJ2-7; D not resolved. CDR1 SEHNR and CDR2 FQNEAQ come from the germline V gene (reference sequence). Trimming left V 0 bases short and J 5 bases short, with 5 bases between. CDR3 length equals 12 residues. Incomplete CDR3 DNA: TGTGCCAGCAGCTTAGCCTCGGACGAG. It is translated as CASSLASDE. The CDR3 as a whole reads CASSLASDEQYF.

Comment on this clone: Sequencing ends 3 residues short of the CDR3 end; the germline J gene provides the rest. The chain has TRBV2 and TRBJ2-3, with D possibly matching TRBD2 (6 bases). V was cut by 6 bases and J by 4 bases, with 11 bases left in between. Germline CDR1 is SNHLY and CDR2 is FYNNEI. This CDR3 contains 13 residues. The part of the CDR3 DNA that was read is TGTGCCAGCAGCGGGGGTCCCGCAGATACG. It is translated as CASSGGPADT. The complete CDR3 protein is CASSGGPADTQYF.

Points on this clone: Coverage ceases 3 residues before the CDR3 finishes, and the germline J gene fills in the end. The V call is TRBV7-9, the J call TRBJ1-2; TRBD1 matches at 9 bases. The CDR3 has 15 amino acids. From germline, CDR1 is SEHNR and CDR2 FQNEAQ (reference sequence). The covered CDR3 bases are TGTGCCAGCAGCTCTGGACAGGGGAGGACAGATACC. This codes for CASSSGQGRTDT. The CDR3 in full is CASSSGQGRTDTYTF. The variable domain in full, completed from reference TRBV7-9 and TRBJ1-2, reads DTGVSQNPRHKITKRGQNVTFRCDPISEHNRLYWYRQTLGQGPEFLTYFQNEAQLEKSRLLSDRFSAERPKGSFSTLEIQRTEQGDSAMYLCASSSGQGRTDTYTFGSGTRLTVV.

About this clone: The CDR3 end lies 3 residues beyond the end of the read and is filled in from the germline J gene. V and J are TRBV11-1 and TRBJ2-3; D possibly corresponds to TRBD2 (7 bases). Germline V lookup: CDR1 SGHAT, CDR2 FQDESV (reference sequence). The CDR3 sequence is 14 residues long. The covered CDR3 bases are TGTGCCAGCAGCTTCACGGGGGGCTTTGAGACG. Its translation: CASSFTGGFET. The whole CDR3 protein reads CASSFTGGFETQYF.

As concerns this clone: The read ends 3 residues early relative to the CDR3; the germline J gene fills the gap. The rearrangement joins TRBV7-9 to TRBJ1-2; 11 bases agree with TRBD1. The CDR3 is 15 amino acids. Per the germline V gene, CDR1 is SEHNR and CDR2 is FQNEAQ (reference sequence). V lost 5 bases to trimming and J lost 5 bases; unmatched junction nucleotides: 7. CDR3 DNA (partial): TGTGCCAGCAGCCCCTCCGGGACAGGGGGGTATGGC. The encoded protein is CASSPSGTGGYG. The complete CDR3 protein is CASSPSGTGGYGYTF.

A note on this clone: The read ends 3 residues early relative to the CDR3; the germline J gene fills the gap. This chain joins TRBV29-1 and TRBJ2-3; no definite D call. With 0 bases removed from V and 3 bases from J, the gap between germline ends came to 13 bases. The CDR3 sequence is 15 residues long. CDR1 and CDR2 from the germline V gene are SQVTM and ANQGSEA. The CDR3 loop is CSVEDLKRGTDTQYF. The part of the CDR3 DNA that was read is TGCAGCGTTGAAGATCTAAAGCGTGGAACAGATACG.